These 9 T cell receptor beta chains were sequenced from one sample in a study of T cell responses to AZD1222 COVID-19 vaccine. TCRdb's table, derived via immunoSEQ multiplex PCR, lists solely in-frame clones and lacks some. The sample shows about 160,000 clones, roughly nine tenths of them seen only once. The specimen comprised peripheral blood, sampled on day 0 of MenACWY control vaccination. The origin of the receptors is an adult in good health.

This chain links TRBV27 with TRBJ1-2, with D maybe TRBD1 (6 bases). The CDR3 runs 13 residues. Germline CDR1 reads MNHEY; CDR2 reads SMNVEV (reference sequence). V lost 4 bases and J 7 bases, leaving 13 bases between the germline ends. The CDR3 here is CASSSTGFAGYTF. CDR3 coding DNA: TGTGCCAGCAGTTCTACAGGGTTTGCTGGCTACACCTTC.

The sample holds one count of this clone. The rearrangement joins TRBV30 to TRBJ1-5; tentative D call: TRBD1 (5 bases). The length of the CDR3 is 13 residues. CDR1 and CDR2 from the germline V gene are GTSNPN and SVGIG (reference sequence). V gave up 5 bases and J gave up 5 bases, with 13 bases separating them. The CDR3 DNA follows: TGTGCCTGGGCTCGGGACGGCTATCAGCCCCAGCATTTT. Protein sequence: CAWARDGYQPQHF.

The chain recombines TRBV6-4 with TRBJ2-5; D may correspond to TRBD1 or TRBD2 (5 bases each). This CDR3 contains 15 residues. With 6 bases removed from V and 3 bases from J, the gap between germline ends came to 17 bases. Germline loops: CDR1 MRHNA, CDR2 SNTAGT. The CDR3 protein is CASSFPPGRKETQYF. DNA for the CDR3: TGTGCCAGCAGCTTCCCTCCGGGACGGAAAGAGACCCAGTACTTC.

This chain links TRBV11-2 with TRBJ2-1; 11 bases map to TRBD2. The germline gives CDR1 SGHAT, CDR2 FQNNGV. The ends lost 5 bases at V and 6 bases at J; junction bases unmatched: 6. This CDR3 region has 15 residues. The DNA of the CDR3 is TGTGCCAGCAGCCGAGACGGACTAGCGGGCAATGAGCAGTTCTTC. The encoded protein is CASSRDGLAGNEQFF.

The sample holds a few counts of this clone. The CDR3 is CASSPSGGANTGELFF. DNA of the CDR3: TGTGCCAGCTCACCTTCCGGGGGGGCGAACACCGGGGAGCTGTTTTTT. The chain joins TRBV18 to TRBJ2-2; TRBD2 agrees at 8 bases. Germline V CDR1 and CDR2: KGHSH, LQKENI. V shed 3 bases and J 0 bases; nucleotides not matched to a gene: 3. The CDR3 has 16 amino acids.

The chain couples TRBV15 to TRBJ1-4; no clear D gene. The V end was cut by 0 bases, the J end by 7 bases, with 15 bases between. CDR1 is LNHNV, CDR2 YYDKDF, per germline (reference sequence). The length of the CDR3 is 16 residues. The CDR3 spells CATSRDTVGWIEKLFF. The CDR3 DNA sequence: TGTGCCACCAGCAGAGATACGGTGGGGTGGATTGAAAAACTGTTTTTT.

This chain connects TRBV4-1 to TRBJ1-1; D gene ambiguous. Germline CDR1 reads MGHRA; CDR2 reads YSYEKL. There are 19 residues in the CDR3. Trimming stripped 4 bases from V and 0 bases from J, with 24 bases between. The CDR3 coding sequence is TGCGCCAGCAGCCGAGGACCGTTGAGGGCAGGAGGTCTGAACACTGAAGCTTTCTTT. This encodes CASSRGPLRAGGLNTEAFF.

This chain joins TRBV10-3 and TRBJ1-1; unclear D gene. Germline CDR1 ENHRY, CDR2 SYGVKD. The length of the CDR3 is 14 residues. Trimming took off 11 bases at V and 1 base at J, with 17 bases between the two ends. The CDR3 here is CAVMGSGKNTEAFF. CDR3 coding DNA: TGTGCCGTAATGGGTTCGGGAAAGAACACTGAAGCTTTCTTT.

Worth noting for this clone: Other nucleotide sequences in the sample specify the same CDR3. The J gene is TRBJ2-3, the V gene TRBV7-9; D perhaps matches TRBD2 (5 bases). Germline V gene sequence: CDR1 SEHNR, CDR2 FQNEAQ (reference sequence). CDR3 length: 14 residues. V dropped 3 bases and J dropped 0 bases, with 7 bases sitting between them. The CDR3 coding sequence is TGTGCCAGCAGCTTGGCGGGTAGCACAGATACGCAGTATTTT. This translates into CASSLAGSTDTQYF. Full variable domain (missing parts from reference TRBV7-9 and TRBJ2-3): DTGVSQNPRHKITKRGQNVTFRCDPISEHNRLYWYRQTLGQGPEFLTYFQNEAQLEKSRLLSDRFSAERPKGSFSTLEIQRTEQGDSAMYLCASSLAGSTDTQYFGPGTRLTVL.